This T cell receptor (beta chain) was retrieved from a study of blood T cell repertoires in COVID-19. Trimming took 5 bases from V and 2 from J; bases not matched to a gene: 7. The CDR3 has 15 residues. Per germline, CDR1 MGHRA and CDR2 YSYEKL. Data came from immunoSEQ multiplex PCR; TCRdb stores just in-frame clones and leaves some out. This repertoire shows approximately 150,000 clones, about 85% found once; its top ten account for around 5%. The chain couples TRBV4-1 to TRBJ1-2, with 8 bases fitting TRBD1. This clonotype was sampled from a woman aged 50 to 65 with COVID-19, enrolled during active disease. Sequenced: peripheral blood. Here the CDR3 reads CASSAPTGANYGYTF. The CDR3 DNA follows: TGCGCCAGCAGCGCCCCGACAGGGGCCAACTATGGCTACACCTTC.